This T cell receptor (beta chain) is from a study of shared clonotypes between healthy human individuals. Germline trimming cut 2 bases from V and 5 bases from J; bases unmatched to any gene: 10. The CDR3 covers 17 residues. Germline lookup yields CDR1 SGHRS and CDR2 YFSETQ. Method: immunoSEQ multiplex PCR; TCRdb's copy keeps in-frame clones and lacks some. Found here are about 2 million clones, roughly 95% of them singletons; the top ten hold roughly 1.1%. In regard to this clone: What it binds is not known.

The study's findings and limits: A few donors showed sharing of around 5% of naive CD4 clonotypes. Clonotype sharing across donors was expected to vary with sequencing depth.

Terminally differentiated effector memory CD45RA+ cells were excluded from the naive CD8 cells, which were CD45RO-negative and positively selected for CCR7. The sample was naive CD8+ T cells sorted from blood. The chain carries TRBV5-1 and TRBJ2-3; 11 bases fit TRBD2. The sequence derives from a man aged 18 to 29 in good health. Here the CDR3 reads CASSFGLSGGAGDTQYF. CDR3 nucleotide sequence: TGCGCCAGCAGCTTCGGACTTAGCGGGGGGGCTGGAGATACGCAGTATTTT. The variable domain in full, completed from reference TRBV5-1 and TRBJ2-3, reads KAGVTQTPRYLIKTRGQQVTLSCSPISGHRSVSWYQQTPGQGLQFLFEYFSETQRNKGNFPGRFSGRQFSNSRSEMNVSTLELGDSALYLCASSFGLSGGAGDTQYFGPGTRLTVL.